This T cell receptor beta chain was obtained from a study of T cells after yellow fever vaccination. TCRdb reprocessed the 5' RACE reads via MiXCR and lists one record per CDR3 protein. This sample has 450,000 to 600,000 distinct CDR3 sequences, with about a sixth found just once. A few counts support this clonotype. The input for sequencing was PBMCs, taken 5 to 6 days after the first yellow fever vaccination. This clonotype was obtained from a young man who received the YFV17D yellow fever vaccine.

The CDR3 is CASSPTLGAPSSPLHF. The CDR3 DNA reads TGCGCCAGCAGCCCTACTTTGGGGGCGCCGAGTTCACCCCTCCACTTT. The rearrangement joins TRBV5-1 to TRBJ1-6; D perhaps matches TRBD1 (6 bases). The CDR3 contains 16 residues. Trimming took 4 bases from V and 9 from J, leaving 20 bases between them. Germline-derived CDR1 and CDR2 are SGHRS and YFSETQ.